This is a list of T cell receptor beta chains from one sample in a study of human T cells and chemical hapten exposure. Via MiXCR, TCRdb re-called the RACE reads, giving one row per CDR3 protein. This table has more than 35,000 distinct CDR3 sequences, over 9.5% appearing once. The starting material was whole blood, obtained in connection with sensitization to the hapten diphenylcyclopropenone (DPC). These receptors all come from a woman aged 40 to 50 with alopecia areata. Some clones in this sample may be carry-over from other donors' samples. Each CDR3 is given with its conserved first and last residue. Each record gives: D gene, J gene, V gene, clone size, CDR3 DNA, CDR3 protein. A D gene is named only where the DNA matches it firmly. The size of a clone is reported for some rows only, either as once, few or many, or as a class for expanded clones.

D: .
J: TRBJ1-1
V: TRBV5-1
size: .
DNA: TGCGCCAGCAGCTTGAAAGCTGACACTGAAGCTTTCTTT
CDR3: CASSLKADTEAFF

D: .
J: TRBJ2-3
V: TRBV29-1
size: many
DNA: TGCAGCGTCTGGCTAGGGGCAGGCGGAGATACGCAGTATTTT
CDR3: CSVWLGAGGDTQYF

D: .
J: TRBJ1-5
V: TRBV20-1
size: .
DNA: TGCAGTGCTAGCCATGTCGAGGGCCAGCCCCAGCATTTT
CDR3: CSASHVEGQPQHF

D: TRBD1
J: TRBJ2-2
V: TRBV5-5
size: few
DNA: TGTGCCAGCAGCTTGACGGGACAGGGCGTCGCCGGGGAGCTGTTTTTT
CDR3: CASSLTGQGVAGELFF

D: .
J: TRBJ2-5
V: TRBV3-1
size: many
DNA: TGTGCCAGCAGCCAGACCCACCAAGAGACCCAGTACTTC
CDR3: CASSQTHQETQYF

D: TRBD1
J: TRBJ2-5
V: TRBV19
size: .
DNA: TGTGCCAGTAGGGGGACAGGGCAAGAGACCCAGTACTTC
CDR3: CASRGTGQETQYF

D: TRBD2
J: TRBJ2-3
V: TRBV20-1
size: few
DNA: TGCAGTGCCGCCTCCGGGACTAGCGGTGGAGGGACGCAGTATTTT
CDR3: CSAASGTSGGGTQYF

D: TRBD2
J: TRBJ2-1
V: TRBV10-3
size: many
DNA: TGTGCCATCAGTGAGTCGAACCCGGGACTAGCGATCTACAATGAGCAGTTCTTC
CDR3: CAISESNPGLAIYNEQFF

D: .
J: TRBJ2-1
V: TRBV29-1
size: many
DNA: TGCAGCGTGGCAGGAGCTAGCTCCTACAATGAGCAGTTCTTC
CDR3: CSVAGASSYNEQFF

D: TRBD2
J: TRBJ2-1
V: TRBV11-2
size: many
DNA: TGTGCCAGCAGCTTAGAACTAGCGGGAGACCATGAGCAGTTCTTC
CDR3: CASSLELAGDHEQFF

D: .
J: TRBJ1-1
V: TRBV29-1
size: .
DNA: TGCAGCGTTGAAAGAGGGGAAGCTTTCTTT
CDR3: CSVERGEAFF

D: .
J: TRBJ2-5
V: TRBV29-1
size: few
DNA: TGCAGCGTTGAAGAGGGGCGAGAGACCCAGTACTTC
CDR3: CSVEEGRETQYF

D: .
J: TRBJ2-7
V: TRBV29-1
size: many
DNA: TGCAGCGTTGAAAAGCAGTACGAGCAGTACTTC
CDR3: CSVEKQYEQYF

D: .
J: TRBJ1-1
V: TRBV10-3
size: many
DNA: TGTGCCATCAGCCAGACAGGATTGGAAGCTTTCTTT
CDR3: CAISQTGLEAFF

D: TRBD1
J: TRBJ2-7
V: TRBV20-1
size: .
DNA: TGCAGTGCGAGGGGACAGGCCACCTACGAGCAGTACTTC
CDR3: CSARGQATYEQYF

D: .
J: TRBJ1-1
V: TRBV9
size: many
DNA: TGTGCCAGCAGCGTAAGTGGGCAGGTCGGTGCTGAAGCTTTCTTT
CDR3: CASSVSGQVGAEAFF

D: TRBD2
J: TRBJ2-7
V: TRBV7-3
size: many
DNA: TGTGCCAGCAGCTTAGGGGAGGGCTACGAGCAGTACTTC
CDR3: CASSLGEGYEQYF

D: TRBD1
J: TRBJ1-5
V: TRBV9
size: .
DNA: TGTGCCAGCAGCTTAGGGGACAGGGGGTATCAGCCCCAGCATTTT
CDR3: CASSLGDRGYQPQHF

D: .
J: TRBJ1-6
V: TRBV27
size: .
DNA: TGTGCCAGCAGTTTAGGGTCGCGTGGGGGTTCACCCCTCCACTTT
CDR3: CASSLGSRGGSPLHF

D: .
J: TRBJ2-3
V: TRBV12-3/TRBV12-4
size: .
DNA: TGTGCCAGCAACCCCCTACGTTACACAGATACGCAGTATTTT
CDR3: CASNPLRYTDTQYF

D: .
J: TRBJ2-3
V: TRBV7-2
size: few
DNA: TGTGCCAGCAGCCCCGGAAATACGCAGTATTTT
CDR3: CASSPGNTQYF

D: .
J: TRBJ1-5
V: TRBV5-1
size: few
DNA: TGCGCCAGCAGCCTCGGGCCTGGCGGCAATCAGCCCCAGCATTTT
CDR3: CASSLGPGGNQPQHF

D: .
J: TRBJ2-1
V: TRBV7-9
size: .
DNA: TGTGCCAGCAGCCAAAGGGAATTC
CDR3: CASSQREF

D: .
J: TRBJ2-7
V: TRBV18
size: many
DNA: TGTGCCAGCTCGCTCGGGGCGGGACAGTCCTACGAGCAGTACTTC
CDR3: CASSLGAGQSYEQYF

D: .
J: TRBJ1-6
V: TRBV28
size: few
DNA: TGTGCCAGCAGACCACCGACGAGGTATAATTCACCCCTCCACTTT
CDR3: CASRPPTRYNSPLHF

D: TRBD1
J: TRBJ1-1
V: TRBV27
size: many
DNA: TGTGCCAGCAGCACCCGACAGGGATGGAACACTGAAGCTTTCTTT
CDR3: CASSTRQGWNTEAFF

D: .
J: TRBJ2-7
V: TRBV4-1
size: few
DNA: TGCGCCAGCAGCCCATTAGGAGGGAGCCTGTACGAGCAGTACTTC
CDR3: CASSPLGGSLYEQYF

D: .
J: TRBJ2-5
V: TRBV6-6
size: many
DNA: TGTGCCAGCAGCCTTCGCCCAAAGTACTTC
CDR3: CASSLRPKYF

D: .
J: TRBJ2-1
V: TRBV28
size: few
DNA: TGTGCCAGCAGTCCCGGGGGTAACAATGAGCAGTTCTTC
CDR3: CASSPGGNNEQFF

D: .
J: TRBJ2-7
V: TRBV28
size: few
DNA: TGTGCCAGCCTACCCCTTCCTCGCTACGAGCAGTACTTC
CDR3: CASLPLPRYEQYF

D: .
J: TRBJ2-7
V: TRBV29-1
size: few
DNA: TGCAGCGCCGGAACTTACGAGCAGTACTTC
CDR3: CSAGTYEQYF

D: .
J: TRBJ1-4
V: TRBV29-1
size: .
DNA: TGCAGCGTTGAGTTCGGGCACTCTAATGAAAAACTGTTTTTT
CDR3: CSVEFGHSNEKLFF

D: TRBD1
J: TRBJ2-5
V: TRBV15
size: .
DNA: TGTGCCACCAGCAGGGGACAGGCCCAAGAGACCCAGTACTTC
CDR3: CATSRGQAQETQYF

D: .
J: TRBJ2-2
V: TRBV27
size: .
DNA: TGTGCCAGCAGCCTCACGCCGGGGCGCACCGGGGAGCTGTTTTTT
CDR3: CASSLTPGRTGELFF

D: .
J: TRBJ2-7
V: TRBV29-1
size: many
DNA: TGCAGCGCTACGACAGGAGCCCCCCTCGAGCAGTACTTC
CDR3: CSATTGAPLEQYF

D: .
J: TRBJ1-3
V: TRBV29-1
size: .
DNA: TGCAGCGGAACCCCTCCGGGGGGAAACACCATATATTTT
CDR3: CSGTPPGGNTIYF

D: .
J: TRBJ2-3
V: TRBV7-3
size: few
DNA: TGTGCCAGCAGCCACGGGACAGATACGCAGTATTTT
CDR3: CASSHGTDTQYF